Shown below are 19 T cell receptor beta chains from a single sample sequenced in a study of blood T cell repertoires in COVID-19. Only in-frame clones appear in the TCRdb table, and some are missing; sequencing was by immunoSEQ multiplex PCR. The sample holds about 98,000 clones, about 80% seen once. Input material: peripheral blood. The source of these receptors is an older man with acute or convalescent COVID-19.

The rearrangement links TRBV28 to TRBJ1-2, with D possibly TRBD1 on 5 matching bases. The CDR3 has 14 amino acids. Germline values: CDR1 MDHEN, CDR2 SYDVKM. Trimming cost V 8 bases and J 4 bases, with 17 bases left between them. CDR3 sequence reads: CASGSPGKSYGYTF. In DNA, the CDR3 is TGTGCCAGCGGATCGCCAGGGAAGTCCTATGGCTACACCTTC.

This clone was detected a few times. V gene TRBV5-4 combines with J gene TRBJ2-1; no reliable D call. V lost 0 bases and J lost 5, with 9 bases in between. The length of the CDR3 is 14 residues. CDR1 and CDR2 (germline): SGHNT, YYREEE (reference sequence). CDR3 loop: CASSLAPIDNEQFF. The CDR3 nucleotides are TGTGCCAGCAGCTTGGCCCCTATAGACAATGAGCAGTTCTTC.

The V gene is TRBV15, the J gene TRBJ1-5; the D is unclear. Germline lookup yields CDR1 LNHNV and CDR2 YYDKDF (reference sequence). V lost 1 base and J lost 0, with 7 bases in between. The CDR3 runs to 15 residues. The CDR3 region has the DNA TGTGCCACCAGCAGAGTGGGCAGTAGCAATCAGCCCCAGCATTTT. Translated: CATSRVGSSNQPQHF.

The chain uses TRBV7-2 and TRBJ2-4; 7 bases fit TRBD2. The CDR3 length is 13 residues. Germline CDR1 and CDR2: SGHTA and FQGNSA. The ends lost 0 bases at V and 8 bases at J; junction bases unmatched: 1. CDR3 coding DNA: TGTGCCAGCAGCTTAGCGGGGAGGGACATTCAGTACTTC. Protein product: CASSLAGRDIQYF.

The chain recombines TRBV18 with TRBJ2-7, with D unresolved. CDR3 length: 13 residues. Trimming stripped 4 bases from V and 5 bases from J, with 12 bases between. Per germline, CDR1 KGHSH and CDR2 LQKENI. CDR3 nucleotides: TGTGCCAGCTCACAAGAACCGAGTGACGAGCAGTACTTC. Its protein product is CASSQEPSDEQYF.

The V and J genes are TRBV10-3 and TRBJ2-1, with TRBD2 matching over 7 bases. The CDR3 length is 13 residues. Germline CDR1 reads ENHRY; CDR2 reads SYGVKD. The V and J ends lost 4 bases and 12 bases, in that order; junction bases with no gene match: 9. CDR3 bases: TGTGCCATCAGTGGGGGAGGGGCAGTTGGGCAGTTCTTC. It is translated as CAISGGGAVGQFF.

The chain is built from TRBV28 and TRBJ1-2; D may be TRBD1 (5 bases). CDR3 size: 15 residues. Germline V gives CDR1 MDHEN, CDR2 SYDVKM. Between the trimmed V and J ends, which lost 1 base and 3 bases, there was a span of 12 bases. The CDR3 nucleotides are TGTGCCAGCAGTTTATTCCGCGGGGGTTACTATGGCTACACCTTC. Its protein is CASSLFRGGYYGYTF.

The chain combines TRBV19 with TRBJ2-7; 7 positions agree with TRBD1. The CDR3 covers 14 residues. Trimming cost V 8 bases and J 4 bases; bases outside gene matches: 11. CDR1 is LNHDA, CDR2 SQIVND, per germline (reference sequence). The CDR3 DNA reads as TGTGCCAGTTCCTTTGGCAGGGGGATTTACGAGCAGTACTTC. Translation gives CASSFGRGIYEQYF.

In DNA, the CDR3 is TGTGCCAGCTCACCAAGGGGAGGGACTGAAGCTTTCTTT. Its protein is CASSPRGGTEAFF. This chain joins TRBV18 and TRBJ1-1; a possible D gene is TRBD1 (5 bases). Germline CDR1 KGHSH, CDR2 LQKENI. The CDR3 is made up of 13 amino acids. Between the trimmed V and J ends, which lost 2 bases and 5 bases, there was a span of 9 bases.

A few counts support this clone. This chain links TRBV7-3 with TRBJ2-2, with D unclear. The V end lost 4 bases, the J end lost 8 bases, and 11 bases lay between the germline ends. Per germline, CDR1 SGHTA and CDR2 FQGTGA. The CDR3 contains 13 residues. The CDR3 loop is CASSWKEFGELFF. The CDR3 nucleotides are TGTGCCAGCAGCTGGAAGGAGTTTGGGGAGCTGTTTTTT.

The DNA of the CDR3 is TGTGCCAGCAGCTCGCGACAGGGGAGCACAGATACGCAGTATTTT. The encoded protein is CASSSRQGSTDTQYF. The chain carries TRBV7-3 and TRBJ2-3; 8 bases align to TRBD1. Trimming removed 4 bases from V and 0 bases from J; junction bases left unmatched: 3. The CDR3 is 15 residues long. CDR1 is SGHTA and CDR2 is FQGTGA in the germline V gene.

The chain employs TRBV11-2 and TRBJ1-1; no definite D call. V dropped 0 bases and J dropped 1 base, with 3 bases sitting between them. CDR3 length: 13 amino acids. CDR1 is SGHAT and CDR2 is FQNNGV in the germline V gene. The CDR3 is CASSLDRNTEAFF. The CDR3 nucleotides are TGTGCCAGCAGCTTAGACCGGAACACTGAAGCTTTCTTT.

CDR3 coding DNA: TGTGCCAGTAGTATTAGCGGGGGCACCGGGGAGCTGTTTTTT. This codes for CASSISGGTGELFF. This chain uses TRBV19 with TRBJ2-2, with TRBD2 identical over 9 bases. Germline V gives CDR1 LNHDA, CDR2 SQIVND (reference sequence). V lost 3 bases, J lost 4 bases, and 0 bases stayed unmatched. This CDR3 has 14 amino acids.

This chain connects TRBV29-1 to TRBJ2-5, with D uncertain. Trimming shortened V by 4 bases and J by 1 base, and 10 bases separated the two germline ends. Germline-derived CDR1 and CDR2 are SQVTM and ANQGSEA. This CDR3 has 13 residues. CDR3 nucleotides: TGCAGCGTTGCAAAACAGATCCAAGAGACCCAGTACTTC. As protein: CSVAKQIQETQYF.

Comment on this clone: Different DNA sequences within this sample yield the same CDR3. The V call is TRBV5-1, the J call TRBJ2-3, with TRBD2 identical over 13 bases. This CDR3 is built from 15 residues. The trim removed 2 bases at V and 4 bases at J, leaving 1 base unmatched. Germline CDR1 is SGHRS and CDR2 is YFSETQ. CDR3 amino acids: CASSLLAGGPDTQYF. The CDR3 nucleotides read TGCGCCAGCAGCTTACTAGCGGGAGGGCCAGATACGCAGTATTTT.

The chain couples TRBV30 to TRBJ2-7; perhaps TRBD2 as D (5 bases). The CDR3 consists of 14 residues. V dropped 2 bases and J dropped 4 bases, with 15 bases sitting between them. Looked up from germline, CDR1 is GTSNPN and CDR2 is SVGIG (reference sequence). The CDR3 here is CAWSPDSVGYEQYF. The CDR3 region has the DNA TGTGCCTGGAGTCCAGATAGCGTTGGTTACGAGCAGTACTTC.

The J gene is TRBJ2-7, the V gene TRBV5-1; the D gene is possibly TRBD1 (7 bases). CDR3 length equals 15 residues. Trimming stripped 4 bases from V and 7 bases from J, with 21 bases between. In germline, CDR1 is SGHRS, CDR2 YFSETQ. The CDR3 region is CASSRGRQGGNEQYF. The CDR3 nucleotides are TGCGCCAGCAGCCGGGGGCGACAGGGAGGTAATGAGCAGTACTTC.

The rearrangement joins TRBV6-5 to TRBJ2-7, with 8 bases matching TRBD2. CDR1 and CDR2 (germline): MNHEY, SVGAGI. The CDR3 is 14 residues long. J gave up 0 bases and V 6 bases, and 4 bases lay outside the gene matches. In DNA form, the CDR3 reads TGTGCCAGCAGATCCAGCGGGGGCTCCTACGAGCAGTACTTC. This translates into CASRSSGGSYEQYF.

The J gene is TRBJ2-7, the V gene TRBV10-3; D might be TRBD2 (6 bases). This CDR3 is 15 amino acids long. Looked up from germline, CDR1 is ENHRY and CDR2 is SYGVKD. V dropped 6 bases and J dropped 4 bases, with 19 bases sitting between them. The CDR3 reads CAIRAWTLRGYEQYF. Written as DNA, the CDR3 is TGTGCCATCAGAGCGTGGACTTTGCGGGGTTACGAGCAGTACTTC.